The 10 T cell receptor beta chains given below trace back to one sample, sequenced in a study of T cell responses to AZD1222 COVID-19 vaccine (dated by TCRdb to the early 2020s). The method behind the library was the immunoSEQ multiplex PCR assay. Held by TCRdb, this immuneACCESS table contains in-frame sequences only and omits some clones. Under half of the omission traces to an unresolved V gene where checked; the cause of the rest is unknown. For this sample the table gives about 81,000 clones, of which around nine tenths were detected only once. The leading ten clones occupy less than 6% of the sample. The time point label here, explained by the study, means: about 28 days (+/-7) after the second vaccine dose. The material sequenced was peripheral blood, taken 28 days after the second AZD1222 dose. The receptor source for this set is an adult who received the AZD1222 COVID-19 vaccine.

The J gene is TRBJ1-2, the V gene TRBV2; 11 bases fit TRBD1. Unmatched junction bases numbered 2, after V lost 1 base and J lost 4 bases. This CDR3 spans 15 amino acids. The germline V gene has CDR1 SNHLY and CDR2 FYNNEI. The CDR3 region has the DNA TGTGCCAGCAGTGAAGGGGGGACAGGGGGCTATGGCTACACCTTC. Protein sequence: CASSEGGTGGYGYTF.

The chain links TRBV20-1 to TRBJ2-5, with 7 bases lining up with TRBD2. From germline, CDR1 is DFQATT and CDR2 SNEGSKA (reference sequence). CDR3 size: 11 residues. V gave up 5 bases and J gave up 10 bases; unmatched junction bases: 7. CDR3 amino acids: CSAFLTSDQYF. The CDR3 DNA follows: TGCAGTGCTTTCCTAACTAGCGACCAGTACTTC.

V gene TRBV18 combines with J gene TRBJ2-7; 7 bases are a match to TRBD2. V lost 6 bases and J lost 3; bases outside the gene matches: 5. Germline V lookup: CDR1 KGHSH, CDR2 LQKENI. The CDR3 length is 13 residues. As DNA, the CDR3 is TGTGCCAGCTCGCGGGGGTATGACTACGAGCAGTACTTC. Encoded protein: CASSRGYDYEQYF.

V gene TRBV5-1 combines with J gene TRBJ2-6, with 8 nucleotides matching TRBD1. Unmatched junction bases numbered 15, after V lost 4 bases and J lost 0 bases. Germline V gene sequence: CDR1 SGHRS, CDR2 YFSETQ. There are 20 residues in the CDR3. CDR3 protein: CASSDPMDRASRSGANVLTF. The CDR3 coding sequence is TGCGCCAGCAGCGATCCAATGGACAGGGCCAGTCGCTCTGGGGCCAACGTCCTGACTTTC.

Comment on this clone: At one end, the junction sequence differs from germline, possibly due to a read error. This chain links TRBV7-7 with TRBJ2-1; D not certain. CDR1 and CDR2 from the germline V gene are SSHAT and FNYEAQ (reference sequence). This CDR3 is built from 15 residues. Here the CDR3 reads CASSLEYGAYNEQFF. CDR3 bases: TGTGCTAGCAGCTTAGAGTATGGGGCCTACAATGAGCAGTTCTTC.

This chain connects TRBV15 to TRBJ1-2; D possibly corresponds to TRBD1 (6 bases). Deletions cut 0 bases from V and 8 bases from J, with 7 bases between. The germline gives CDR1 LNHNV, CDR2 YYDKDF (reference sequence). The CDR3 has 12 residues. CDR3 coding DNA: TGTGCCACCAGCAGAGATCAGGGGGGCTACACCTTC. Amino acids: CATSRDQGGYTF.

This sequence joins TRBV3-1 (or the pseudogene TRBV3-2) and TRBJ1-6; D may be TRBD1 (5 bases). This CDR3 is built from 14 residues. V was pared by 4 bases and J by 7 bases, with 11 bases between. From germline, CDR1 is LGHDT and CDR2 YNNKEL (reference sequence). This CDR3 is CASSPRTPNSPLHF. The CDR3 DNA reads TGTGCCAGCAGCCCGAGGACACCCAATTCACCCCTCCACTTT.

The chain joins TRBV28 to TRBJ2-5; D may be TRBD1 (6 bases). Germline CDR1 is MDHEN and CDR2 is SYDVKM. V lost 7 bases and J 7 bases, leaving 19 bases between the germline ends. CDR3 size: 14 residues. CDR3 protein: CASTATDRLGTQYF. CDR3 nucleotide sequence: TGTGCCAGCACCGCAACCGACAGGTTGGGGACCCAGTACTTC.

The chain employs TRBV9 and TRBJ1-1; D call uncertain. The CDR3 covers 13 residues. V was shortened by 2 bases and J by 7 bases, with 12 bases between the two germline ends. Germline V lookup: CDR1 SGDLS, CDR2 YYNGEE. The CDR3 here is CASSVTDRLEAFF. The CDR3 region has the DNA TGTGCCAGCAGCGTCACCGACCGCCTTGAAGCTTTCTTT.

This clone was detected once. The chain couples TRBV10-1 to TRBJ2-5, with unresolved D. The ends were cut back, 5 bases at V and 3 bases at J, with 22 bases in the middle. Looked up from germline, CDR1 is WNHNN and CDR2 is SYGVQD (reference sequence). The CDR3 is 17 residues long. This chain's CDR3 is CASSPSKVRPHEETQYF. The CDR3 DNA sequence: TGCGCCAGCAGTCCTTCAAAGGTCCGGCCCCACGAAGAGACCCAGTACTTC.